One and the same sample provided the 5 T cell receptor beta chains below, sequenced in a study of blood T cell repertoires in COVID-19. Assay: immunoSEQ multiplex PCR; the TCRdb copy retains only in-frame clones and omits some. The table includes some 290,000 clones, 88% detected once. The sequenced sample consisted of peripheral blood. The receptor set was obtained from a woman in her 30s with COVID-19, enrolled during active disease.

The chain combines TRBV7-2 with TRBJ2-7; 13 bases align to TRBD2. The CDR3 spans 17 residues. V dropped 4 bases and J dropped 9; count of bases not matched to a gene: 15. The germline CDR1 and CDR2 sequences are SGHTA and FQGNSA. The CDR3 spells CASSWGLAGRALPGQYF. The CDR3 DNA reads TGTGCCAGCAGCTGGGGACTAGCGGGAAGGGCCCTTCCCGGGCAGTACTTC.

The rearrangement links TRBV1 to TRBJ2-2; the DNA was not compared with TRBD1, the D call given in the table. TRBV1 has pseudogene status. The CDR3 runs 14 residues. The DNA for the CDR3 is TGCACCAGCAGCGGGCCCCCCAGTATCGGGGAGCTGTTTTTT. The encoded protein is CTSSGPPSIGELFF.

The CDR3 DNA reads TGTGCCAGCAGCTTGATGGGACAGGGCCCTAAGCCTGGCTACACCTTC. It translates to CASSLMGQGPKPGYTF. V is TRBV5-4 and J is TRBJ1-2; TRBD1 aligns across 9 bases. The CDR3 runs to 16 residues. CDR1 SGHNT and CDR2 YYREEE come from the germline V gene (reference sequence). The junction had 11 bases not matched to a gene; V was cut back by 1 base and J by 7 bases.

This CDR3 reads CASKRPPGEQPQHF. The CDR3 DNA is TGTGCCAGTAAAAGACCCCCGGGGGAACAGCCCCAGCATTTT. This sequence joins TRBV19 and TRBJ1-5, with a tentative D call TRBD1 (5 bases). The CDR3 is 14 amino acids. Germline CDR1 is LNHDA and CDR2 is SQIVND (reference sequence). The V end lost 7 bases, the J end lost 7 bases, and 17 bases lay between the germline ends.

CDR3 DNA: TGTGCCAGCAGTTCCCAGGTCTCCAAAAACATTCAGTACTTC. Amino acid sequence: CASSSQVSKNIQYF. The J gene is TRBJ2-4, the V gene TRBV2; no definite D call. CDR1 is SNHLY, CDR2 FYNNEI, per germline. CDR3 length: 14 amino acids. Trimming removed 5 bases from V and 2 bases from J, with 10 bases in between.